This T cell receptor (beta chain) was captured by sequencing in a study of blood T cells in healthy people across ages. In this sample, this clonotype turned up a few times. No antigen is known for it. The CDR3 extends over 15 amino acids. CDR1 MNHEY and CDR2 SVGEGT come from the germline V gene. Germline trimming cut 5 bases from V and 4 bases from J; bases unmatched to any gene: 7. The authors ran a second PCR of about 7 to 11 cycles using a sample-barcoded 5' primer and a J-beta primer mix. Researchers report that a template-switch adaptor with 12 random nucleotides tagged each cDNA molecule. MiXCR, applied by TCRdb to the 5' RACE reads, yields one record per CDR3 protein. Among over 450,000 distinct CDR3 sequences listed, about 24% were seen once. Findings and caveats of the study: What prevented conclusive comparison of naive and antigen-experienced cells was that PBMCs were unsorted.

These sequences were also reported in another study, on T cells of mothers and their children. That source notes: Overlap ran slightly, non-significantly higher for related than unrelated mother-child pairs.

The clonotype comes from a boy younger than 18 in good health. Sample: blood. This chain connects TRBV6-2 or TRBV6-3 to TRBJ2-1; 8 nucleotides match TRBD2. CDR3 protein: CASSLLAAQYNEQFF. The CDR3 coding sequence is TGTGCCAGCAGTCTACTAGCGGCTCAATACAATGAGCAGTTCTTC.